Detailed here is one T cell receptor (beta chain). Its antigen is undetermined. The record originates from a study of T cell responses to AZD1222 COVID-19 vaccine. This CDR3 region has 13 residues. Trimming stripped 4 bases from V and 0 bases from J, with 6 bases between. Germline values: CDR1 SQVTM, CDR2 ANQGSEA. Study conclusions and caveats: At baseline, just five to seven AZD1222 recipients tested seropositive. It should be noted that donors were predominantly white British and more often female, and clonal diversity was possibly underestimated.

The assay was immunoSEQ multiplex PCR, and TCRdb's table has in-frame clones only and misses some. Found here are about 140,000 clones, roughly 90% of them singletons; the top ten hold less than 2.5%. Sequencing was performed on peripheral blood, taken 28 days after the second AZD1222 dose. The rearrangement uses TRBV29-1 and TRBJ1-4; D unresolved. This sequence was found in an adult who received the AZD1222 COVID-19 vaccine. CDR3 sequence reads: CSVGWATNEKLFF. CDR3 sequence (DNA): TGCAGCGTTGGGTGGGCAACTAATGAAAAACTGTTTTTT.